The clone carrying this T cell receptor beta chain turned up a few times. The data were obtained in a study of beta chain features in type 1 diabetes. Expressed TCRB transcripts were sequenced because the entire RNA isolate underwent reverse transcription. The protocol was immunoSEQ multiplex PCR, while the TCRdb copy is restricted to in-frame clones and leaves out a portion. This sample carries about 410,000 clones, approximately 15% of them seen once, and the ten largest clones take roughly 0.033%. Sequencing input: naive CD4+ T cells from blood. This sequence originates from a man younger than 45 in good health.

For the CDR3, the DNA is TGCGCCAGCAGCCAACTACTACAGGGGCGGAATTCACCCCTCCACTTT. It encodes CASSQLLQGRNSPLHF. The V call is TRBV4-3, the J call TRBJ1-6; the match to TRBD1 covers 7 bases. CDR3 length: 16 residues. CDR1 and CDR2 from the germline V gene are LGHNA and YSLEER. With 2 bases clipped from V and 7 bases from J, the junction kept 8 bases outside the gene matches.